The present TCR beta chain was sequenced within a study of T-cell reconstitution after alpha-beta-depleted transplantation in children. Unique molecular identifiers were incorporated during preparation of the TCRbeta library. TCRdb reanalysed the PCR reads using MiXCR and keeps one entry per CDR3 protein. Of about 540,000 distinct CDR3 sequences listed, roughly 18% were seen once; the top ten hold roughly 3.3%. From germline, CDR1 is SGHTA and CDR2 FQGNSA. Trimming took 3 bases from V and 2 from J, leaving 13 bases between them. This CDR3 has 15 amino acids. This clonotype was found a few times. Specimen: PBMCs from the stem cell graft donor, collected from the stem cell graft. V is TRBV7-2 and J is TRBJ1-2; D possibly corresponds to TRBD1 (5 bases). This TCR was sampled from a human donor who donated a stem cell graft to a child with acute lymphoblastic leukemia. CDR3 nucleotide sequence: TGTGCCAGCAGCTTGGTCAGGGACGGGAACTATGGCTACACCTTC. Residues: CASSLVRDGNYGYTF.